The text below deals with one T cell receptor (beta chain). The sample comes from a study of T cell changes during pregnancy in multiple sclerosis. The repertoire was sequenced with immunoSEQ multiplex PCR; TCRdb's copy has only in-frame clones and lacks some. The sample records tens of thousands of clones, 94% being singletons. Per germline, CDR1 SGHAT and CDR2 FQNNGV. The CDR3 is 12 residues long. Trimming removed 1 base from V and 6 bases from J, with 7 bases in between. The rearrangement uses TRBV11-2 and TRBJ2-7, with D possibly TRBD2 on 6 matching bases. The input for sequencing was peripheral blood, taken in the second trimester of pregnancy. The clonotype originates from a female donor in good health, enrolled as a control in a pregnancy study. CDR3 protein: CASSLGGVEQYF. Here the CDR3 DNA reads TGTGCCAGCAGCTTAGGCGGGGTCGAGCAGTACTTC.